This T cell receptor beta chain was identified during a study of blood T cells in healthy people across ages. Study observations and caveats: In older individuals, TCR beta diversity per million T cells was lower, falling roughly linearly with age.

The donors, healthy Caucasians from Russia, were aged roughly 6 to 90. Whenever a sample was processed, at least 6.5 million PBMCs were isolated. On this clonotype itself: Antigen unknown.

Primers used in a second PCR of about 6 to 12 cycles were a sample-barcoded 5' primer and a J-beta primer mix. Every single cDNA molecule received a tag from a template-switch adaptor with 12 random nucleotides. Via MiXCR, TCRdb re-called the 5' RACE reads, giving one row per CDR3 protein. Of some 920,000 distinct CDR3 sequences in the sample, just over 50% were seen once. The TCR sequence derives from a woman aged 55-70 years in good health. Sequencing input: blood.

CDR3 region: CASRESASNEQFF. DNA of the CDR3: TGTGCCAGCAGGGAGTCCGCTAGCAATGAGCAGTTCTTC. The chain is built from TRBV28 and TRBJ2-1; D gene unclear. Trimming took 6 bases from V and 6 from J, leaving 12 bases between them. CDR1 MDHEN and CDR2 SYDVKM come from the germline V gene. This CDR3 is built from 13 residues.